This T cell receptor (beta chain) was documented in a study of blood T cells in healthy people across ages. Together with a sample-barcoded 5' primer, a J-beta primer mix was included in a second PCR lasting about 7 to 11 cycles. Each single sample gave us at least 2.5 million CDR3-containing paired-end reads. TCRdb recomputed calls from the 5' RACE reads with MiXCR, one row per CDR3 protein. The sample yields around 940,000 distinct CDR3 sequences, roughly 51% seen once. Trimming cost V 3 bases and J 7 bases, with 12 bases left between them. This CDR3 contains 13 residues. The V gene's germline CDR1 is ENHRY and CDR2 SYGVKD.

V gene TRBV10-3 combines with J gene TRBJ1-2; D may be TRBD1 (5 bases). This sequence was found in an older woman in good health. The sequenced material came from blood. The CDR3 loop reads CAISDLQVVGYTF. The CDR3 DNA sequence: TGTGCCATCAGTGATTTACAGGTTGTTGGCTACACCTTC.